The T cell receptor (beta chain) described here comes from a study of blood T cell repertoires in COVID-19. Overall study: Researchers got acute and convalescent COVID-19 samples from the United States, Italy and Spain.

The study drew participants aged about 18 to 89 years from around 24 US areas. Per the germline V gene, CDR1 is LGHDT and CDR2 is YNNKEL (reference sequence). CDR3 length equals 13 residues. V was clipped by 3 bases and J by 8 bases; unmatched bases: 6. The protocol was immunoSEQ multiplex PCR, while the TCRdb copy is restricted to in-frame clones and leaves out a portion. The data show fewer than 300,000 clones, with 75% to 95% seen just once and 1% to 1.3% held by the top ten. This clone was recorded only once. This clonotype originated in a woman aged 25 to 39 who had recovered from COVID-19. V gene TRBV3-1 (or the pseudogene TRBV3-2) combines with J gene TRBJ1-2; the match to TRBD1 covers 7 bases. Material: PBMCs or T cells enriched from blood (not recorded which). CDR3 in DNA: TGTGCCAGCAGCCAGACAGGGATGGAAGGCTACACCTTC. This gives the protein CASSQTGMEGYTF.